What follows are 6 T cell receptor beta chains derived from one specimen sequenced in a study of shared clonotypes between healthy human individuals. Only in-frame clones appear in the TCRdb table, and some are missing; sequencing was by immunoSEQ multiplex PCR. The sample includes about 490,000 clones, almost 80% seen only once; the top ten take approximately 12%. Sequenced input: PBMCs. These receptors were obtained from a woman in her thirties or forties in good health. Some clones in this sample may be carry-over from other donors' samples.

The chain has TRBV11-3 and TRBJ1-1; D possibly corresponds to TRBD1 (6 bases). V shed 5 bases and J shed 1 base, with 14 bases lying between them. Germline V gene sequence: CDR1 SGHNT, CDR2 YENEEA. The CDR3 loop spans 15 amino acids. The CDR3, as DNA: TGTGCCAGCAGCCACACGGGGGGCGGGAACACTGAAGCTTTCTTT. Protein product: CASSHTGGGNTEAFF.

The chain recombines TRBV5-1 with TRBJ2-3; perhaps TRBD2 as D (6 bases). Germline loops: CDR1 SGHRS, CDR2 YFSETQ. Trimming removed 0 bases from V and 0 bases from J, with 11 bases in between. The CDR3 runs 16 residues. CDR3 protein: CASSLAAGSSTDTQYF. CDR3 coding DNA: TGCGCCAGCAGCTTGGCCGCCGGGAGTAGCACAGATACGCAGTATTTT.

This clone was seen only once. The J gene is TRBJ2-1, the V gene TRBV12-5; D gene unclear. Trimming stripped 6 bases from V and 4 bases from J, with 19 bases between. CDR3 length equals 16 residues. The germline CDR1 and CDR2 sequences are LGHNT and FRNRAP. CDR3 region: CASGDRWATQYNEQFF. CDR3 nucleotides: TGTGCTAGTGGCGACCGTTGGGCGACTCAGTACAATGAGCAGTTCTTC. Using reference TRBV12-5 and TRBJ2-1 for the parts outside the CDR3, the full variable domain is DARVTQTPRHKVTEMGQEVTMRCQPILGHNTVFWYRQTMMQGLELLAYFRNRAPLDDSGMPKDRFSAEMPDATLATLKIQPSEPRDSAVYFCASGDRWATQYNEQFFGPGTRLTVL.

On this clone itself: This sequence is one base from a far larger clone and is likely a read error. The chain recombines TRBV10-3 with TRBJ1-5; a weak D match, TRBD1 (6 bases). The germline gives CDR1 ENHRY, CDR2 SYGVKD. There are 13 residues in the CDR3. CDR3: CAISRDNNQPRHF. The CDR3 nucleotides are TGTGCCATCAGCCGGGACAACAATCAGCCCCGGCATTTT.

The chain combines TRBV5-1 with TRBJ2-5, with 7 nucleotides matching TRBD1. Looked up from germline, CDR1 is SGHRS and CDR2 is YFSETQ. With 4 bases clipped from V and 4 bases from J, the junction kept 7 bases outside the gene matches. The CDR3 consists of 14 residues. This CDR3 is CASSPADRLETQYF. CDR3 coding DNA: TGCGCCAGCAGCCCCGCGGACAGGTTAGAGACCCAGTACTTC. Variable domain in full (rest from reference TRBV5-1 and TRBJ2-5): KAGVTQTPRYLIKTRGQQVTLSCSPISGHRSVSWYQQTPGQGLQFLFEYFSETQRNKGNFPGRFSGRQFSNSRSEMNVSTLELGDSALYLCASSPADRLETQYFGPGTRLLVL.

The chain couples TRBV7-9 to TRBJ2-5; 9 bases align to TRBD1. The DNA matches TRBJ2-7 better at its end, which makes the J call doubtful. In germline, CDR1 is SEHNR, CDR2 FQNEAQ (reference sequence). The CDR3 extends over 14 amino acids. In DNA, the CDR3 is TGTGCCAGCAGCCGGACAGGGGATTTCTACGAGCAGTACTTC. Translated: CASSRTGDFYEQYF.